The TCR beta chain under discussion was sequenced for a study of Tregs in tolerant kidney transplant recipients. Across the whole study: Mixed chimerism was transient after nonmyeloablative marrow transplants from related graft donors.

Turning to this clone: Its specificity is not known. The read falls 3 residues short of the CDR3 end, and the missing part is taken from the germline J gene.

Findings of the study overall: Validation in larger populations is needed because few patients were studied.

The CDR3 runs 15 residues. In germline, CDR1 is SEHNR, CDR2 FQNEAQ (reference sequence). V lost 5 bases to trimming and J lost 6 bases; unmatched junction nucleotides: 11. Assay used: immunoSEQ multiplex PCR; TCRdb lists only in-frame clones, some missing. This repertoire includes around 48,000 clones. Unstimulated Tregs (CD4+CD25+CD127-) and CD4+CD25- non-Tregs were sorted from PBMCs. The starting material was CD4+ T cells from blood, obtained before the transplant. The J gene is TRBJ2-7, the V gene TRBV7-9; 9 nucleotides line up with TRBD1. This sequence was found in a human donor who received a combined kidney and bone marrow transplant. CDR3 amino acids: CASSTAGTGRPEQYF. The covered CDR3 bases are TGTGCCAGCAGCACCGCCGGGACAGGGCGCCCCGAG.